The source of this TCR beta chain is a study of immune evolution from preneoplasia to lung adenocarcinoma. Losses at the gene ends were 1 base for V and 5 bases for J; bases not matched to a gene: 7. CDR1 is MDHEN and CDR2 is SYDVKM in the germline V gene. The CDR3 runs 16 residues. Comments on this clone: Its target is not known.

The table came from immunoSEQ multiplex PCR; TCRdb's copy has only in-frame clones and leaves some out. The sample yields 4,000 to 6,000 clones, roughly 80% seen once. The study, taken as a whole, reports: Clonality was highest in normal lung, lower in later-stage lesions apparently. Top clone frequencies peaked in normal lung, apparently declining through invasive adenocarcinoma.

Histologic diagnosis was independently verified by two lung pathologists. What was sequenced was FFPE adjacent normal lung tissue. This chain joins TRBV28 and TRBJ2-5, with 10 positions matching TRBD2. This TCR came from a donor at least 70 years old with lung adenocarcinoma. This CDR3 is CASSLLWTSGTETQYF. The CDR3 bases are TGTGCCAGCAGTTTATTGTGGACTAGCGGTACGGAGACCCAGTACTTC.